A selection of T cell receptor beta chains follows, all from one sample in a study of cytomegalovirus exposure and HLA in healthy donors. Assay used: immunoSEQ multiplex PCR; TCRdb lists only in-frame clones, some missing. This sample contains under 200,000 clones. Material for sequencing was PBMCs. The receptors here all came from a man aged 25-45 years in good health and CMV-seronegative. Each CDR3 is given without its conserved first and last residue. A D gene is named only where the DNA matches it firmly.

d_call,j_call,v_call,cdr3_aa
NA,TRBJ2-2,TRBV6-5,ASSYGTSNTGELF
TRBD2,TRBJ2-3,TRBV20-1,SARSGTIEY
NA,TRBJ1-1,TRBV5-1,ASSLLVGAMNTEAF
NA,TRBJ1-1,TRBV10-3,AISGRLQIPNTEAF
NA,TRBJ2-1,TRBV5-1,ASSLFASTGNEQF
NA,TRBJ1-1,TRBV13,ASSLKGDLNTEAF
NA,NA,TRBV5-1,ASRQSAYEQY
NA,TRBJ1-2,TRBV29-1,SAAEPRAYGYT
NA,TRBJ1-2,TRBV7-9,ASSLVSHYGYT
TRBD2,TRBJ2-5,TRBV25-1,ASGSWGREGEETQY
NA,TRBJ2-7,TRBV4-3,ASGREWRAGNEQY
TRBD1,TRBJ1-1,TRBV18,ASSPQGAETEAF
NA,TRBJ1-4,TRBV7-6,ASNRAVNEKLF
TRBD1,TRBJ1-4,TRBV2,ASMGDRGNEKLF
NA,TRBJ1-1,TRBV11-2,ASSFLTGNTEAF
TRBD1,TRBJ1-2,TRBV10-2,ASRGGQKSNYGYT
TRBD2,TRBJ2-6,TRBV13,ASTSPGLAGSGANVLT
TRBD1,TRBJ2-7,TRBV19,ASSSETRGPPYEQY
NA,TRBJ2-5,TRBV29-1,SVPGGGQETQY
NA,TRBJ1-2,TRBV15,ATRANYGYT
TRBD1,TRBJ2-1,TRBV27,ASRPPERDRGPYNEQF
TRBD2,TRBJ2-5,TRBV5-4,ASSYTGLVGGETQY
NA,TRBJ1-4,TRBV4-3,ASSQDMRGGFGEKLF
NA,TRBJ1-1,TRBV2,ATGVLNTEAF
NA,TRBJ2-3,TRBV5-1,ASSLTRGRTDTQY
TRBD2,TRBJ2-1,TRBV5-4,ASSLGLAGDNEQF
TRBD2,NA,TRBV19,ASSNRGSIDEQY
NA,TRBJ1-5,TRBV11-2,ASSYPGNQPQH
NA,TRBJ2-7,TRBV5-8,ASSLAGDSKQY
TRBD1,TRBJ2-6,TRBV28,ASRPDRGHSGANVLT
NA,TRBJ1-6,TRBV6-5,ASSSPGRQASPLH
NA,TRBJ1-1,TRBV7-9,ASSVGENTEAF
NA,TRBJ1-2,TRBV27,ASSSGHSRLSGYT
NA,TRBJ2-7,TRBV18,ASSPSGIRSYEQY
NA,TRBJ2-1,TRBV7-9,ASHGGGEQF
NA,TRBJ1-5,TRBV28,ASSGAGAPYNQPQH
NA,TRBJ2-7,TRBV7-2,ASSLAASDSYEQY
NA,TRBJ1-1,TRBV7-2,ASSLSMTFTEAF
NA,TRBJ1-4,TRBV9,ASSVGSEEKLF
NA,TRBJ1-1,TRBV15,ATGESRKNTEAF